Sequencing of this T cell receptor (beta chain) was carried out in a study of T-cell memory formation after mild COVID-19. Study-level information: TCR clusters were largely donor specific. Study-wide findings and caveats: Later expanders leaned CD4+, whereas clones that contracted between day 15 and 85 were balanced CD4/CD8. The SARS-CoV-2 specificity of second-wave clones reaching peak at day 37 remained unverified.

Concerning this clonotype: What it binds is not known.

UMIs and sample barcodes were carried by the TCR alpha and TCR beta cDNA libraries that 5'RACE produced using constant-segment primers. TCRdb re-derived calls from the 5' RACE reads in MiXCR, one entry per CDR3 protein. The sample has about 350,000 distinct CDR3 sequences, around 30% seen once. CDR3 length: 15 residues. V lost 3 bases to trimming and J lost 1 base, with 12 bases between them. The specimen sequenced was PBMCs or a T cell subset sorted from them (not recorded which). The gene calls are TRBV12-3 or TRBV12-4 and TRBJ1-1; D uncertain. This receptor was obtained from an adult woman who had mild COVID-19 (a few samples of this study predate the infection). Cell type and time point are not known. The CDR3: CASSFTHSANTEAFF. CDR3 nucleotides: TGTGCCAGCAGTTTCACCCATTCAGCGAACACTGAAGCTTTCTTT.